The clone carrying this T cell receptor (beta chain) was observed a few times. Its antigen is unidentified. Looked up from germline, CDR1 is MDHEN and CDR2 is SYDVKM. V was clipped by 1 base and J by 13 bases, with 7 bases between them. The CDR3 runs to 11 residues. TCRdb passed the 5' RACE reads through MiXCR, listing each CDR3 protein once. Of about 170,000 distinct CDR3 sequences in the sample, roughly 13% were seen once. The sample belongs to a study of T-cell memory formation after mild COVID-19. General observations from the study: CD4/CD8 balance held among clones contracting day 15 to 85, and later expanders leaned CD4+.

Sequencing was done on a sample of PBMCs or a T cell subset sorted from them (not recorded which). The receptor was isolated from a man between 18 and 35 years old who had mild COVID-19 (a few samples of this study predate the infection). Cell type and time point are not known. The chain couples TRBV28 to TRBJ2-2; D remains unclear. The chain's CDR3 is CASSLYRRLFF. The CDR3 coding sequence is TGTGCCAGCAGTTTATACCGTAGGCTGTTTTTT.